The clone carrying this T cell receptor (beta chain) occurred many times. Antigen: not known. The data were taken from a study of T-cell memory formation after mild COVID-19. V was pared by 5 bases and J by 6 bases, with 13 bases between. CDR1 is SEHNR and CDR2 is FQNEAQ in the germline V gene (reference sequence). The CDR3 totals 14 residues. Study-wide results and caveats: There was a balanced CD4/CD8 profile in clones contracting day 15 to 85, and later expanders leaned CD4+. Contracting CD4+ clones lay largely in CM and EM, with CD8+ ones residing in EMRA.

5'RACE with constant-segment primers yielded barcoded, UMI-tagged TCR alpha and TCR beta cDNA libraries. One entry per CDR3 protein results from TCRdb running MiXCR on the 5' RACE reads. The sample consists of tens of thousands of distinct CDR3 sequences, about 15% of them appearing once. The sample consisted of PBMCs or a T cell subset sorted from them (not recorded which). V gene TRBV7-9 combines with J gene TRBJ2-2; maybe TRBD2 (5 bases). This TCR was recovered from an adult who had mild COVID-19 (a few samples of this study predate the infection). Cell type and time point are not known. CDR3 nucleotide sequence: TGTGCCAGCAGCCTCTCGAGGACTTCCGGGGAGCTGTTTTTT. Residues: CASSLSRTSGELFF.